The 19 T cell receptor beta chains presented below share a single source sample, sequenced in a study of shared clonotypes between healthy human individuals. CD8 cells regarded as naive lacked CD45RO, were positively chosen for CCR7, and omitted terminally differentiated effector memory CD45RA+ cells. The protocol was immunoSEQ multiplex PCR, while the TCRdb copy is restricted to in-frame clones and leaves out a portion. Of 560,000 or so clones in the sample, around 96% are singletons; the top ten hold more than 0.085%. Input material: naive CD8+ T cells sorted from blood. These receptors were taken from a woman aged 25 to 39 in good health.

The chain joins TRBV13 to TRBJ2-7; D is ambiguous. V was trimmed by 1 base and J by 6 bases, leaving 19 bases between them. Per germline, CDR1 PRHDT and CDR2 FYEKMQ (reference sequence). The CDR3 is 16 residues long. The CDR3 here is CASSLAVGSGVGEQYF. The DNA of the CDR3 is TGTGCCAGCAGCTTAGCGGTGGGATCAGGAGTGGGCGAGCAGTACTTC.

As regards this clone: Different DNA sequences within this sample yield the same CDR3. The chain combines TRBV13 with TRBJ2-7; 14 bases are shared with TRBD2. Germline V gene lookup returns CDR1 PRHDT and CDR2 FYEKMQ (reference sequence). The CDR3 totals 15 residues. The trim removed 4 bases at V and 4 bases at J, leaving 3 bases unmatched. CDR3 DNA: TGTGCCAGCAGCTCAGGGACTAGCGGGAGTTACGAGCAGTACTTC. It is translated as CASSSGTSGSYEQYF.

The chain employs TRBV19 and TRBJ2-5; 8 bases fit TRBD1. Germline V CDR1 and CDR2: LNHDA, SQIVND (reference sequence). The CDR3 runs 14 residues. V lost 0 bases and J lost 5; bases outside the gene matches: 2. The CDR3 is CASSIDPGGETQYF. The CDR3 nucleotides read TGTGCCAGTAGTATAGATCCAGGGGGCGAGACCCAGTACTTC.

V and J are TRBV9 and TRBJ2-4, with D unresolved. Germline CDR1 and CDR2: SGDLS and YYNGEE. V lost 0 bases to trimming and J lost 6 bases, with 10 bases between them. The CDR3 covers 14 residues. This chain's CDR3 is CASSVGGSRNIQYF. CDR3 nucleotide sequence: TGTGCCAGCAGCGTAGGTGGCAGTAGAAACATTCAGTACTTC.

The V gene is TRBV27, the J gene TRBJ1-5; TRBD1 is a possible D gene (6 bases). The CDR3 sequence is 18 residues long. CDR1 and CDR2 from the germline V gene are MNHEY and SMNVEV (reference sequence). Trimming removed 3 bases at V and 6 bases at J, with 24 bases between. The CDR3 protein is CASSFGRGVEEGFQPQHF. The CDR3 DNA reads TGTGCCAGCAGTTTCGGTAGGGGGGTAGAGGAGGGTTTTCAGCCCCAGCATTTT.

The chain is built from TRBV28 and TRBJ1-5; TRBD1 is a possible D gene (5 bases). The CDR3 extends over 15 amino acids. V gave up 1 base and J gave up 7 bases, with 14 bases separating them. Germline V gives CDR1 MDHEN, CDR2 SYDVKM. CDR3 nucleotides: TGTGCCAGCAGTTTATTTTTTGGGGGGGAGCAGCCCCAGCATTTT. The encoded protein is CASSLFFGGEQPQHF.

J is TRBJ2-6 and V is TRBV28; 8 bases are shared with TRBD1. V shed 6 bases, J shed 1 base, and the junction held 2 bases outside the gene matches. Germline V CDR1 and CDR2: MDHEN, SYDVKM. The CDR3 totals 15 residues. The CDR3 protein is CASSWTGSGANVLTF. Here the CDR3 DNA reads TGTGCCAGCAGCTGGACAGGGTCTGGGGCCAACGTCCTGACTTTC.

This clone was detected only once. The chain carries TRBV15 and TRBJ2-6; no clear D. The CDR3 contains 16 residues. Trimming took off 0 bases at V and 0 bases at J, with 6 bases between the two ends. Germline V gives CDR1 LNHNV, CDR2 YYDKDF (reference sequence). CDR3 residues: CATSRDRRSGANVLTF. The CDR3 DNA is TGTGCCACCAGCAGAGATCGTCGCTCTGGGGCCAACGTCCTGACTTTC.

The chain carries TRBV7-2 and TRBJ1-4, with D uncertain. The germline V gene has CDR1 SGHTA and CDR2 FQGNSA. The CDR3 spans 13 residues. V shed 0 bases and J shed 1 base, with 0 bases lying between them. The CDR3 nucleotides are TGTGCCAGCAGCTTAGCAACTAATGAAAAACTGTTTTTT. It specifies CASSLATNEKLFF.

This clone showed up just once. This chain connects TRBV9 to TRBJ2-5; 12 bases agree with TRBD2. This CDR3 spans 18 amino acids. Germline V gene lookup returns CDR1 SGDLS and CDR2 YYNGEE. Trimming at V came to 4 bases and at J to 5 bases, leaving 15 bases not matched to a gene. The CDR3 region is CASSPKGLAGLSRETQYF. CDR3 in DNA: TGTGCCAGCAGCCCCAAAGGACTAGCGGGACTGAGTAGGGAGACCCAGTACTTC.

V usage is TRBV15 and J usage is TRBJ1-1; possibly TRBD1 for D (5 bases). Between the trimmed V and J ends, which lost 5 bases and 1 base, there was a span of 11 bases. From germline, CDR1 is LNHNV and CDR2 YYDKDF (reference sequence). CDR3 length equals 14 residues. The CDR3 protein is CATSGGGRNTEAFF. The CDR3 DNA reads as TGTGCCACCAGCGGGGGAGGCCGGAACACTGAAGCTTTCTTT.

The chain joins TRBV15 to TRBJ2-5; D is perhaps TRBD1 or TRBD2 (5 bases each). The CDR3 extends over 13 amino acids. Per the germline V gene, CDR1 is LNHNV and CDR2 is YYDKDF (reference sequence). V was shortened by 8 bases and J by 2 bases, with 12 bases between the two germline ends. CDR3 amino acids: CATSGRTQETQYF. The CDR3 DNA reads TGTGCCACCTCGGGACGGACACAAGAGACCCAGTACTTC. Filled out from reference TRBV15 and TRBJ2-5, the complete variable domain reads DAMVIQNPRYQVTQFGKPVTLSCSQTLNHNVMYWYQQKSSQAPKLLFHYYDKDFNNEADTPDNFQSRRPNTSFCFLDIRSPGLGDTAMYLCATSGRTQETQYFGPGTRLLVL.

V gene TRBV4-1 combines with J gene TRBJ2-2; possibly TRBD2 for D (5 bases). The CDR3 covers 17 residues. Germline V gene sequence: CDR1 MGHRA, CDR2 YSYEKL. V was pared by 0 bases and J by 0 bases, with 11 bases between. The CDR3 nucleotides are TGCGCCAGCAGCCAAGAAAGCCTAGCTTCGAACACCGGGGAGCTGTTTTTT. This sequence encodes CASSQESLASNTGELFF.

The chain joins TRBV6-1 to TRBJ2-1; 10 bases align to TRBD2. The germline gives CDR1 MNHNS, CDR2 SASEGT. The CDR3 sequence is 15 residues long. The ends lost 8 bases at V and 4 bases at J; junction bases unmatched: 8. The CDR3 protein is CASVPGTSAYNEQFF. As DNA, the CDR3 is TGTGCCAGCGTGCCCGGGACTAGCGCTTACAATGAGCAGTTCTTC.

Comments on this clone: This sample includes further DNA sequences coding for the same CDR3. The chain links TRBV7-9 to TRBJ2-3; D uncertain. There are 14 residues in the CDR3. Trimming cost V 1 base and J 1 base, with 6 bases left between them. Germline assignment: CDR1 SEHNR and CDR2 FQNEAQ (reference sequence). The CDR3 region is CASSLGRGTDTQYF. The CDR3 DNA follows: TGTGCCAGCAGCTTAGGACGGGGCACAGATACGCAGTATTTT.

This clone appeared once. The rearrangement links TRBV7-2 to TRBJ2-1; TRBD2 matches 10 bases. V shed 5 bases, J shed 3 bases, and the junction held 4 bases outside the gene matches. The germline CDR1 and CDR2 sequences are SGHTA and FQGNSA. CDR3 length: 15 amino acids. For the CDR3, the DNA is TGTGCCAGCAGCCTACTAGCGGGGAACTACAATGAGCAGTTCTTC. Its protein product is CASSLLAGNYNEQFF.

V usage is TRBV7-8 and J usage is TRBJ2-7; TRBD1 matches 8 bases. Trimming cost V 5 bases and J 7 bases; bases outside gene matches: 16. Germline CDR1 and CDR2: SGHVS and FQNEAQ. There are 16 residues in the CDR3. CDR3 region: CASSPIPGQDDGEQYF. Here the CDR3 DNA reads TGTGCCAGCAGCCCGATCCCGGGACAGGACGATGGAGAGCAGTACTTC.

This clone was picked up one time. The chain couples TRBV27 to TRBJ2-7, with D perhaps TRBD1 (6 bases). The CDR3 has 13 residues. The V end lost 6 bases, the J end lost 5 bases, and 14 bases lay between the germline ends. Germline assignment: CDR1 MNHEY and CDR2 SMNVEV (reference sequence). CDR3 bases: TGTGCCAGCAGACTGATACAGGGACACGAGCAGTACTTC. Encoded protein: CASRLIQGHEQYF.

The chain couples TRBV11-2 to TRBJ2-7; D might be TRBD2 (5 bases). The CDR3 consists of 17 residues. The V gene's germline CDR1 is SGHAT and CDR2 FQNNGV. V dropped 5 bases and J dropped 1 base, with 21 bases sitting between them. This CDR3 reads CASSHYRGPLGSYEQYF. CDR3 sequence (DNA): TGTGCCAGCAGCCACTACCGCGGGCCCCTGGGTTCCTACGAGCAGTACTTC.